This TCR beta chain was captured in a study of patients and donors after allogeneic stem cell transplantation. In TCRdb, the RT-PCR reads were re-called with MiXCR into one record per CDR3 protein. The data contain around 25,000 distinct CDR3 sequences, around 40% of them singletons. Material: blood, either unsorted or a sorted T cell fraction (not recorded which). This clonotype was sampled from a human donor who was either an allogeneic HSCT recipient or a stem cell or donor lymphocyte infusion donor (not recorded which). It is not recorded whose cells these are; they may come from a transplant donor.

The CDR3 DNA is TGTGCCAGCAGCTTTGGCGGGGTAGAGACCCAGTACTTC. It encodes CASSFGGVETQYF. The chain is built from TRBV7-9 and TRBJ2-5; D is possibly TRBD2 (6 bases). Germline V lookup: CDR1 SEHNR, CDR2 FQNEAQ (reference sequence). V lost 3 bases to trimming and J lost 4 bases, with 9 bases between them. This CDR3 is 13 amino acids long. Supplemented by reference TRBV7-9 and TRBJ2-5, the full variable domain reads DTGVSQNPRHKITKRGQNVTFRCDPISEHNRLYWYRQTLGQGPEFLTYFQNEAQLEKSRLLSDRFSAERPKGSFSTLEIQRTEQGDSAMYLCASSFGGVETQYFGPGTRLLVL.